This T cell receptor beta chain is drawn from a study of vaccination and CD4 T cells after COVID-19 (dated by TCRdb to between 2021 and 2022). In the study overall: SARS-CoV-2 positivity had been established in the convalescent patients by nasal swab PCR, and mild disease was recorded in several of these patients and severe disease in one. The convalescent cohort comprised six males and four females, including two Hispanic individuals, seven Caucasians, two Asians and one multiracial person. Each participant got two doses of either the Pfizer-BioNTech BNT162b2 vaccine (n=8) or the Moderna mRNA-1273 vaccine (n=2). The cultures were stimulated with overlapping spike peptide pools from SARS-CoV-2 and from the common cold coronaviruses HCoV-NL63, HCoV-OC43 and HCoV-229E. As controls, cultures received a CEFX viral epitope pool (the positive control), an HIV-1 Nef peptide pool (the negative control), or no peptide at all. In 10 COVID-19 convalescent patients and a few infection-naive healthy vaccine recipients, the spike-specific CD4+ TCR repertoire before mRNA vaccination was compared with the repertoire after mRNA vaccination. Post-COVID blood samples from convalescent patients were collected a median of roughly 100 days after diagnosis, with a range of 35 to 161 days. Post-vaccine blood samples were collected a median of around 2.5 months after the second vaccine dose, ranging from roughly 13 to 250 days.

The library was prepared using PCR. DNA from cultured CD4+ T cells was subjected to TCR sequencing with the Oncomine TCR Beta short-read assay at the Johns Hopkins FTIC core. The QIAamp micro DNA kit was used to extract genomic DNA from the cultured CD4+ T cells. Oncomine TCR Beta libraries made from cultured CD4+ T cells were pooled using unique dual indexes and sequenced on an Illumina iSeq 100. As for the authors' bioinformatics: Non-productive sequences were removed, and CDR3s not starting with C, not ending with F or W, or shorter than 7 amino acids were discarded. The MANAFEST web application was used to identify antigen-specific clonotypes by comparing peptide-stimulated wells against reference wells and other culture wells. To be called positive, a clone needed an FDR below 0.05, an odds ratio above 5, and a productive frequency above 0.1% in at least two of three replicate wells. A clonotype was classed as cross-reactive if the clonotype showed significant expansion both in SARS-CoV-2 spike wells and in at least one common cold coronavirus spike condition. Using R version 3.6.1, CDR3 homology was evaluated through Levenshtein distances (stringdist) along with unrooted phylogenetic trees (ape). TCRdb applied fastp at Q25 and MiXCR to the public reads, then kept only in-frame beta chains. A single entry per CDR3 protein holds the most common genes and DNA from its merged rows. The V and J calls come from TCRdb's annotation, not from the publication. The sample table contains approximately 20,000 distinct CDR3 sequences; only one count was recorded for 50% to 60% of them. Of the sample, 7.5% is held by the ten largest clones.

For this clonotype: It lacks a known antigen. Qualities for individual bases were not recorded, and no much larger clone is one base off.

Interpreted using the paper, the treatment or condition label stands for: approximately nine-day PBMC culture with coronavirus spike peptide pools or control peptides (ViraFEST assay). The ViraFEST assay, used in the study, expanded antigen-specific T cells with peptide pools and then identified the expanded clonotypes through TCR sequencing. The convalescent patients' positive SARS-CoV-2 PCR tests fell between March and December 2020, which was before the Alpha, Beta and Delta variants emerged in the United States. About 1.8 million PBMCs per well were cultured in IMDM with 5% human AB serum and about 9.7 IU/ml IL-2, plus 10 ug/ml peptide pools. On days 3 and 7, half of the culture medium was replaced with fresh IL-2-containing medium. After less than 12 days of culture, CD4+ T cells were isolated by negative selection using the EasySep CD4+ T cell isolation kit. Ficoll-Paque Plus gradient centrifugation was used to isolate PBMCs from whole blood, and the isolated PBMCs were then either used fresh or cryopreserved at -140C. Triplicate wells were generally used for each culture condition.

Counted from cysteine to phenylalanine, this CDR3 has 14 amino acids. Only the CDR3 part of the read is kept: 42 bases, read in frame from the first base. V is trimmed back by 3 bases and J by 3 bases, and the junction contains 5 bases that no gene match accounts for. What the study reported, not specific to this receptor: Of the vaccine-specific clones in convalescent patients, 304 of 307, or nearly all, reacted only to SARS-CoV-2 spike and did not cross-react with common cold coronaviruses. Although the median number of SARS-CoV-2-reactive clonotypes went up from around 20 after infection to some 37 after vaccination, the increase was not significant. In convalescent patients, a median approximately 83% of post-vaccine SARS-CoV-2-reactive clones were detected only after vaccination, suggesting vaccine-specific priming. Only a relatively small number of convalescent patients were included in the study, and early timepoints following natural infection were not analyzed.

The sample consisted of CD4+ T cells from blood, cultured in vitro. This clonotype originated in a human donor who had recovered from COVID-19. The chain links TRBV12-3 or TRBV12-4 with TRBJ2-7, with 7 bases matching TRBD2. In nucleotide form, the sequence is TGTGCCAGCAGTTTTGGACTAGGTAGCTACGAGCAGTACTTC. Its protein reads: CASSFGLGSYEQYF.